Listed here is a single TCR beta chain. This entry belongs to a study of blood T cell repertoires in COVID-19. At the level of the study: The cDNA or gDNA used as material had been derived from T cells, B-cell-depleted T cells, or PBMCs.

Sequencing was performed with immunoSEQ multiplex PCR; in TCRdb, only in-frame clones are kept and a portion is missing. The table records more than 65,000 clones, 65% to 85% of them present only once. Input material: peripheral blood. This TCR was recovered from a man in his sixties with active or convalescent COVID-19.

Written as DNA, the CDR3 is TGTGCCAGCTCACCATTTAGATCACCACAAGAGACCCAGTACTTC. Translated: CASSPFRSPQETQYF. The chain employs TRBV18 and TRBJ2-5; no clear D gene. The germline V gene has CDR1 KGHSH and CDR2 LQKENI. This CDR3 contains 15 residues. Trimming cost V 2 bases and J 2 bases, with 12 bases left between them.